These 10 T cell receptor beta chains originate from one sample sequenced in a study of blood T cell repertoires in COVID-19. Sequencing used immunoSEQ multiplex PCR; TCRdb keeps in-frame clones, though not all of them. The top ten hold around 1.8% of the sample, which has about 230,000 clones, 84% seen once. The sequenced sample consisted of PBMCs or T cells enriched from blood (not recorded which). The receptor set was obtained from a man between 60 and 70 years old who had recovered from COVID-19.

The chain employs TRBV5-4 and TRBJ1-2, with 9 nucleotides matching TRBD1. The CDR3 covers 12 residues. Trimming at V came to 2 bases and at J to 7 bases, leaving 0 bases not matched to a gene. The germline CDR1 and CDR2 sequences are SGHNT and YYREEE (reference sequence). The CDR3 nucleotides read TGTGCCAGCAGCTTACAGGGGGCTGGCTACACCTTC. Residues: CASSLQGAGYTF.

The gene calls are TRBV24-1 and TRBJ2-7, with TRBD2 identical over 8 bases. With V trimmed by 5 bases and J by 5 bases, 4 bases remained unmatched. The CDR3 runs to 13 residues. CDR1 and CDR2 (germline): KGHDR, SFDVKD. CDR3 sequence reads: CATSVSGGNEQYF. The CDR3 DNA reads TGTGCCACCAGTGTATCGGGGGGGAACGAGCAGTACTTC.

This clone was detected once. J is TRBJ1-1 and V is TRBV4-3, with a possible D match to TRBD1 (5 bases). The CDR3 extends over 13 amino acids. The V end lost 3 bases, the J end lost 6 bases, and 11 bases lay between the germline ends. The germline gives CDR1 LGHNA, CDR2 YSLEER. Here the CDR3 DNA reads TGCGCCAGCAGCCAGGGGCCTTTGGCTGAAGCTTTCTTT. Protein product: CASSQGPLAEAFF.

This sequence joins TRBV19 and TRBJ1-2; 7 bases agree with TRBD1. CDR3 length: 14 residues. The J segment lost 4 bases and the V segment lost 6 bases, leaving 8 bases of the junction unmatched. Per germline, CDR1 LNHDA and CDR2 SQIVND (reference sequence). Written as DNA, the CDR3 is TGTGCCAGTAGAACAGGGGCCGGATTCTATGGCTACACCTTC. Its protein is CASRTGAGFYGYTF.

This clone was picked up a small number of times. The gene calls are TRBV6-1 and TRBJ1-1; TRBD1 is a possible D gene (5 bases). The CDR3 runs to 15 residues. V shed 3 bases and J shed 5 bases, with 16 bases lying between them. CDR1 is MNHNS, CDR2 SASEGT, per germline. CDR3 amino acids: CASSEVARVGTEAFF. The DNA of the CDR3 is TGTGCCAGCAGTGAGGTCGCCAGGGTGGGGACTGAAGCTTTCTTT.

This rearrangement joins TRBV9 to TRBJ2-5; 9 bases align to TRBD1. The trim removed 3 bases at V and 5 bases at J, leaving 8 bases unmatched. This CDR3 has 15 amino acids. Germline CDR1 and CDR2: SGDLS and YYNGEE. CDR3 sequence (DNA): TGTGCCAGCAGCGCCCACGGGACAGGGATTGAGACCCAGTACTTC. Translation: CASSAHGTGIETQYF.

As for this clone: The junction differs from germline at one of its ends, possibly a read error. V gene TRBV12-3 or TRBV12-4 combines with J gene TRBJ2-1; 10 positions agree with TRBD2. The CDR3 sequence is 12 residues long. CDR3: CASSPSGGASLF. In DNA form, the CDR3 reads TGTGCCAGCAGTCCCAGCGGGGGGGCCTCTCTCTTC.

The chain carries TRBV9 and TRBJ1-1, with D perhaps matching TRBD1 (5 bases). Germline loops: CDR1 SGDLS, CDR2 YYNGEE. The CDR3 totals 15 residues. The V gene lost 0 bases and the J gene lost 1 base, with 10 bases spanning the gap. The CDR3 DNA follows: TGTGCCAGCAGCGTAGCAGGGCCCGGGAACACTGAAGCTTTCTTT. Translation: CASSVAGPGNTEAFF.

The chain employs TRBV18 and TRBJ2-3; TRBD2 is a possible D gene (5 bases). The germline V gene has CDR1 KGHSH and CDR2 LQKENI. Trimming took 8 bases from V and 1 from J, leaving 13 bases between them. This CDR3 has 14 residues. CDR3 nucleotide sequence: TGTGCCAGCGCCCGTTCGCGGGGCACAGATACGCAGTATTTT. It specifies CASARSRGTDTQYF.

The gene calls are TRBV7-2 and TRBJ1-2; TRBD1 agrees at 7 bases. The trim removed 5 bases at V and 8 bases at J, leaving 11 bases unmatched. Per germline, CDR1 SGHTA and CDR2 FQGNSA. CDR3 length: 14 residues. CDR3 nucleotide sequence: TGTGCCAGCAGCCCATCGACAGGGCCGAGGGGCTACACCTTC. As protein: CASSPSTGPRGYTF.